This TCR beta chain was recovered during a study of somatic mutations in cytotoxic T cells in rheumatoid arthritis. Trimming took 4 bases from V and 0 from J, leaving 12 bases between them. Germline assignment: CDR1 MNHEY and CDR2 SVGAGI. The CDR3 has 15 amino acids. Libraries were prepared by immunoSEQ multiplex PCR; TCRdb keeps only in-frame clonotypes and omits some of them. The top ten hold roughly 4.9% of the sample, which has about 26,000 clones, roughly 82% seen once. Sequenced material: CD8+ T cells sorted from blood. The rearrangement joins TRBV6-5 to TRBJ1-1; no firm D call. This clonotype originated in a man between 50 and 59 years old in good health. The DNA for the CDR3 is TGTGCCAGCAGTTCATTCCGGACCTTGAACACTGAAGCTTTCTTT. Its protein is CASSSFRTLNTEAFF.